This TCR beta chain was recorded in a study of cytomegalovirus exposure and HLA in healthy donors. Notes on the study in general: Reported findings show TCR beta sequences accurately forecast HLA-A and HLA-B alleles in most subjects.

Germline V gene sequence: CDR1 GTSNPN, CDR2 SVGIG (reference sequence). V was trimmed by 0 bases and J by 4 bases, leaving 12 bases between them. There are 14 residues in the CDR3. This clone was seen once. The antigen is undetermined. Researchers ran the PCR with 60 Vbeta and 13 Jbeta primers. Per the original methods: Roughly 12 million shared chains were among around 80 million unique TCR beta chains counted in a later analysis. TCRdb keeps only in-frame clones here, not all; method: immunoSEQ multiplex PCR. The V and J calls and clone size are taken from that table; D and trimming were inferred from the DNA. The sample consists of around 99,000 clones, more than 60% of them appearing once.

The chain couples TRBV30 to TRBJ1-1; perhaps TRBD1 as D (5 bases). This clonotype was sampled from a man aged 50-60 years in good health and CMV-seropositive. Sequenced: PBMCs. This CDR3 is CAWSVYGGITEAFF. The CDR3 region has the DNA TGTGCCTGGAGTGTATACGGGGGGATCACTGAAGCTTTCTTT.